This TCR beta chain was found in a study of blood T cell repertoires in COVID-19. Looking at the study overall: Acute-phase and convalescent COVID-19 samples originated in the United States, Italy and Spain.

The repertoire was sequenced with immunoSEQ multiplex PCR; TCRdb's copy has only in-frame clones and lacks some. The sample includes 90,000 to 130,000 clones, 75% to 80% seen only once; the top ten take roughly 17%. The sample comprised peripheral blood. The sequence derives from an elderly woman with active or convalescent COVID-19.

Written as DNA, the CDR3 is TGTGCCAGCAGCCCGGGACAGGGGTACAATGAGCAGTTCTTC. Protein sequence: CASSPGQGYNEQFF. The chain is built from TRBV27 and TRBJ2-1; 10 bases line up with TRBD1. This CDR3 contains 14 residues. After removal of 6 bases from V and 4 bases from J, the junction contained 3 bases not matched to a gene. Germline V gene sequence: CDR1 MNHEY, CDR2 SMNVEV (reference sequence).